This note documents a single T cell receptor beta chain sequence. These data belong to a study of coeliac disease. Per germline, CDR1 SGHRS and CDR2 YFSETQ. Trimming took off 0 bases at V and 6 bases at J, with 15 bases between the two ends. This CDR3 has 16 amino acids. Sequencing was performed with immunoSEQ multiplex PCR; in TCRdb, only in-frame clones are kept and a portion is missing. There are roughly 4,600 clones in the sample; 72% occur only once, and roughly 5.7% lies in the top ten. The sequencing sample was made of lymphocytes from the gut lamina propria. The TCR sequence derives from a man in his late teens or twenties with celiac disease on a gluten-free diet. This rearrangement joins TRBV5-1 to TRBJ2-2; possibly TRBD1 for D (6 bases). CDR3 in amino acids: CASSLDGVGGAGELFF. The CDR3 nucleotides read TGCGCCAGCAGCTTGGACGGGGTTGGGGGCGCCGGGGAGCTGTTTTTT.